This T cell receptor beta chain was retrieved from a study of shared clonotypes between healthy human individuals (dated by TCRdb to between 2020 and 2021). With respect to the entire study: The cohort comprised a couple of women and three men aged 18 to 49 years. Per donor, three plates each were used for CD4 naive and CD4 memory, two for CD8 naive, and one for CD8 memory. Blood TCR repertoires of roughly 5 healthy adults were deeply sequenced to estimate repertoire size and the extent of clonotype sharing between individuals. To increase sequencing depth and limit assay-specific biases, different laboratories used diverse techniques to prepare libraries and sequence TCR repertoires. Leukapheresis yielded between about 0.85 and 9 billion PBMCs per donor. Results the study describes overall, beyond this receptor: When several donors were compared, the shared fraction of clonotypes was about 5.5% for naive CD4, roughly 3.4% for naive CD8, about 2.4% for memory CD4, and 0.4% for memory CD8. Sampling was restricted to blood, and TCR repertoires in tissue are likely to differ from TCR repertoires in blood. Even with the large sequencing depth, rarefaction of the sorted-subset datasets indicated that sequencing was incomplete. Pairwise subsampling indicated that sequencing depth was expected to affect the degree of clonotype sharing among donors. The small number of donors limited the genetic and exposure-history diversity represented. Estimated clonotype richness was generally larger for naive than for memory subsets. Compared with non-shared clonotypes, the clonotypes found in all four sorted-subset donors had higher generation probabilities.

For the CD8 naive samples, CD45RO-negative cells were positively selected for CCR7, yielding a CD45RA+CCR7+ population from which TemRA cells were excluded. Donors were healthy HIV-negative adults with no recently reported acute infections or vaccinations. Every donor was a Caucasian adult living in Nashville, Tennessee, USA. Blood was obtained by leukapheresis, after which PBMCs were separated by Ficoll-Histopaque density gradient centrifugation and cryopreserved in liquid nitrogen vapor phase. Purity and quantity of every magnetically sorted T cell population were checked by analytical flow cytometry. From each sorted fraction, genomic DNA was isolated and quantified by UV absorbance on a Nanodrop 2000c. Using the deep immunoSEQ assay, TCR CDR3 regions were amplified from genomic DNA by multiplex PCR. Extracted genomic DNA from each cell subset was spread evenly across all wells of several immunoSEQ 96-well plates, with each plate serving as a replicate. For sorted subsets, each replicate PCR was loaded with roughly 190 ng genomic DNA, equivalent to about 33,000 T cell genomes. Purified libraries were measured with a Qubit 3.0 fluorometer, size-checked on a Bioanalyzer 2100, and measured again with the KAPA Library Quantification kit. Every immunoSEQ 96-well plate was sequenced on a dedicated single-read 150-cycle Illumina NextSeq 550 flow cell. Per the authors' processing: Because the immunoSEQ output included only junctional sequences and no quality scores, the filtering could not be the same as the filtering used for full-length reads. Sequences were annotated with PyIR, a Python wrapper for IgBLAST v1.9, and V/J genes and CDR3 were assigned using IMGT germline references. Reads were removed for weak V/J assignments (E-value above 1e-6), missing CDR3, stop codons, out-of-frame junctions, or ambiguous translated residues. A V3J clonotype was defined by an identical inferred V gene, J gene, and CDR3 amino acid sequence. Percentage overlap between repertoires was calculated by dividing the number of shared unique clonotypes by the size of the smaller repertoire. Repertoire richness was assessed with RTK rarefaction, the Chao1 estimator, and Recon v2.1 estimates of unobserved clonotypes. Generation probabilities for all TCRbeta clonotypes obtained by the gDNA method from several donors were computed using OLGA. This is the immuneACCESS table as TCRdb keeps it, with only in-frame sequences that have V and J called. A part of the clones is gone; compared with another copy, unresolved V genes explain less than half, and the rest is unexplained. That table gives V, J and clone size, and the DNA gave D and trimming. The sample has about 590,000 clones on record, nearly 97% of them singletons. Together, the top ten hold 0.11% of the sample.

Turning to this clone: What antigen it recognizes has not been identified. Per-base quality was not reported, and no clone a single base away is much larger than it.

According to the germline V gene, CDR1 reads MDHEN and CDR2 reads SYDVKM. The CDR3 runs 12 amino acids, cysteine and phenylalanine included. The DNA shown is the 36-base CDR3, in frame from base 1. The trim is 7 bases for V and 3 bases for J, with a gap of 10 bases between the germline ends. Material for sequencing was naive CD8+ T cells sorted from blood. What this sample's cell subset or site label stands for: CD45RA+CCR7+. The sequence was obtained from a woman under 40 in good health. The sequence links TRBV28 to TRBJ2-7; perhaps TRBD2 is the D gene, with 5 bases matching. The CDR3: CASNQGGYEQYF. The DNA sequence follows: TGTGCCAGCAACCAAGGAGGCTACGAGCAGTACTTC.